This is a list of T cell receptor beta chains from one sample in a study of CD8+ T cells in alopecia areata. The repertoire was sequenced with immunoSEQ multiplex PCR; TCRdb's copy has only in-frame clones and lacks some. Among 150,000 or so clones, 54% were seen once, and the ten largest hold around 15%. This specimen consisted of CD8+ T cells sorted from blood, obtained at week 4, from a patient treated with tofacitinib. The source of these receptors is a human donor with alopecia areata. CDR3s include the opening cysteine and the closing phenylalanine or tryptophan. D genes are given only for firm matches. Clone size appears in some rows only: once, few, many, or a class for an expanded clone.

CDR3: CASTSRQGDSTEAFF
DNA: TGCGCCAGCACATCCCGACAGGGCGATAGCACTGAAGCTTTCTTT
V: TRBV4-1
D: TRBD1
J: TRBJ1-1
size: NA

CDR3: CASSSGLAGTIYNEQFF
DNA: TGTGCCAGCAGCTCGGGACTAGCGGGGACCATTTACAATGAGCAGTTCTTC
V: TRBV11-2
D: TRBD2
J: TRBJ2-1
size: NA

CDR3: CASSYGDTGRTEAFF
DNA: TGTGCCAGCAGTTACGGAGATACAGGGCGTACTGAAGCTTTCTTT
V: TRBV6-5
D: NA
J: TRBJ1-1
size: NA

CDR3: CASSLAVNNEQFF
DNA: TGTGCCAGCAGCTTAGCCGTGAACAATGAGCAGTTCTTC
V: TRBV13
D: NA
J: TRBJ2-1
size: NA

CDR3: CASSQTSSNQPQHF
DNA: TGCGCCAGCAGCCAAACAAGTAGCAATCAGCCCCAGCATTTT
V: TRBV4-1
D: NA
J: TRBJ1-5
size: NA

CDR3: CASSLVTGGNSPLHF
DNA: TGTGCCAGCAGCTTAGTGACAGGGGGCAATTCACCCCTCCACTTT
V: TRBV7-2
D: TRBD1
J: TRBJ1-6
size: few

CDR3: CASSHTGEGEDEKLFF
DNA: TGTGCCAGCAGCCATACAGGGGAAGGAGAGGATGAAAAACTGTTTTTT
V: TRBV14
D: TRBD1
J: TRBJ1-4
size: once

CDR3: CASSAGQAPGNTIYF
DNA: TGTGCCAGCAGCGCGGGACAGGCCCCTGGAAACACCATATATTTT
V: TRBV5-4
D: TRBD1
J: TRBJ1-3
size: many

CDR3: CASSLVGGPGDTGELFF
DNA: TGCGCCAGCAGCTTGGTTGGAGGGCCTGGGGACACCGGGGAGCTGTTTTTT
V: TRBV5-1
D: NA
J: TRBJ2-2
size: NA

CDR3: CSVQGNTEAFF
DNA: TGCAGCGTTCAAGGGAACACTGAAGCTTTCTTT
V: TRBV29-1
D: NA
J: TRBJ1-1
size: NA

CDR3: CASSRQNTEAFF
DNA: TGCGCCAGCAGTCGACAGAACACTGAAGCTTTCTTT
V: TRBV23-1
D: NA
J: TRBJ1-1
size: NA

CDR3: CASSDGVRVTGANVLTF
DNA: TGTGCCAGCAGTGATGGGGTCAGGGTCACTGGGGCCAACGTCCTGACTTTC
V: TRBV2
D: NA
J: TRBJ2-6
size: NA

CDR3: CASSEGPRIYGYTF
DNA: TGTGCCAGCAGTGAAGGCCCCAGGATCTATGGCTACACCTTC
V: TRBV6-1
D: NA
J: TRBJ1-2
size: NA

CDR3: CASSRLRGLGEQYF
DNA: TGTGCCAGCAGTCGACTCAGGGGGCTCGGCGAGCAGTACTTC
V: TRBV27
D: TRBD1
J: TRBJ2-7
size: NA

CDR3: CASSLPGQGIGTFF
DNA: TGTGCCAGCAGCCTCCCGGGACAGGGTATTGGAACTTTCTTT
V: TRBV27
D: TRBD1
J: TRBJ1-1
size: NA

CDR3: CASSLPTSGIYEQYF
DNA: TGTGCCAGCAGCCTGCCGACTAGCGGGATCTACGAGCAGTACTTC
V: TRBV7-9
D: TRBD2
J: TRBJ2-7
size: few

CDR3: CASRIGQGTTQPQHF
DNA: TGTGCCAGCCGGATAGGGCAGGGCACAACTCAGCCCCAGCATTTT
V: TRBV6-5
D: NA
J: TRBJ1-5
size: NA

CDR3: CASRWTSGGPTSTDTQYF
DNA: TGTGCCAGCAGGTGGACTAGCGGGGGCCCTACCAGCACAGATACGCAGTATTTT
V: TRBV7-6
D: TRBD2
J: TRBJ2-3
size: few

CDR3: CASSTGGTFYEQYF
DNA: TGTGCCAGCAGCACCGGGGGGACCTTTTACGAGCAGTACTTC
V: TRBV5-6
D: TRBD2
J: TRBJ2-7
size: NA

CDR3: CASSWEGSSYEQYF
DNA: TGCGCCAGCAGCTGGGAGGGGAGCTCCTACGAGCAGTACTTC
V: TRBV5-1
D: TRBD2
J: TRBJ2-7
size: NA

CDR3: CASRLDSYEQYF
DNA: TGTGCCAGCAGACTGGACAGTTACGAGCAGTACTTC
V: TRBV7-9
D: NA
J: TRBJ2-7
size: few

CDR3: CASSSMKGSSYEQYF
DNA: TGCGCCAGCAGCTCCATGAAGGGGAGCTCCTACGAGCAGTACTTC
V: TRBV5-1
D: NA
J: TRBJ2-7
size: few

CDR3: CSVRTGEGYTF
DNA: TGCAGCGTCCGGACAGGTGAAGGCTACACCTTC
V: TRBV29-1
D: TRBD1
J: TRBJ1-2
size: NA

CDR3: CASSLGVIEQFF
DNA: TGTGCCAGCAGCTTAGGAGTAATTGAGCAGTTCTTC
V: TRBV7-9
D: NA
J: TRBJ2-1
size: NA

CDR3: CASSLGTGLNTEAFF
DNA: TGTGCCAGCAGTTTAGGGACAGGGCTGAACACTGAAGCTTTCTTT
V: TRBV27
D: TRBD1
J: TRBJ1-1
size: NA

CDR3: CAISELGETVGNEQFF
DNA: TGTGCCATCAGTGAGTTGGGGGAGACAGTGGGGAATGAGCAGTTCTTC
V: TRBV10-3
D: NA
J: TRBJ2-1
size: few